The clone carrying this TCR beta chain was seen a few times. Its cognate antigen is unknown. V was cut by 0 bases and J by 3 bases, with 10 bases left in between. The CDR3 contains 15 residues. Germline lookup yields CDR1 SGDLS and CDR2 YYNGEE. Each TCR cDNA molecule carried a unique molecular identifier. In TCRdb, the 5' RACE reads were re-called with MiXCR into one record per CDR3 protein. This repertoire shows some 37,000 distinct CDR3 sequences, 7.5% found once; its top ten account for under 30%. This sample is part of a study of spatial heterogeneity in lung cancer. The wider study: For the average unique TCR and UMI combination, more than nine occurrences appeared in raw reads. Notes on the study in general: Ubiquitous expanded tumor TCRs appeared in blood more at resection than follow-up.

Time point indicated: sample taken at primary tumor resection. No cells were sorted before sequencing. The whole RNA sequenced was extracted from tumor, nontumor lung or frozen PBMC. The cohort: approximately 66 early-stage, untreated non-small cell lung cancer patients. This sample comprised PBMCs, obtained at surgery. This rearrangement joins TRBV9 to TRBJ2-1; D possibly corresponds to TRBD2 (5 bases). This TCR derives from a male donor with early-stage non-small cell lung cancer. The CDR3 spells CASSVDASSYNEQFF. CDR3 in DNA: TGTGCCAGCAGCGTAGACGCTAGCAGCTACAATGAGCAGTTCTTC.